This is a list of T cell receptor beta chains from one sample in a study of identical twins. TCRdb re-called the 5' RACE reads with MiXCR, one entry per CDR3 protein. In the table there are 120,000 to 150,000 distinct CDR3 sequences, under 4.5% of which are singletons. Sequenced input: memory T cells sorted from blood. The receptor source for this set is a man in his late teens or twenties in good health. Both conserved end residues are part of each CDR3. D genes are given only for firm matches. Clone sizes are given selectively: once, few, many, or a class where the clone is expanded.

>many|TRBV6-5|TRBJ2-5|-
CASSYGGMETQYF
TGTGCCAGCAGTTACGGGGGTATGGAGACCCAGTACTTC
>-|TRBV7-6|TRBJ1-1|-
CASSLAGFNTEAFF
TGTGCCAGCAGCTTAGCGGGATTCAACACTGAAGCTTTCTTT
>many|TRBV5-1|TRBJ2-1|-
CASSFNRNEQFF
TGCGCCAGCAGCTTCAACCGCAATGAGCAGTTCTTC
>many|TRBV7-2|TRBJ2-4|-
CASSLSGNIQYF
TGTGCCAGCAGCTTATCGGGTAACATTCAGTACTTC
>-|TRBV3-1|TRBJ2-1|-
CASSPGGPLLNEQFF
TGTGCCAGCAGCCCCGGAGGGCCTCTTCTGAATGAGCAGTTCTTC
>many|TRBV24-1|TRBJ1-2|-
CATSDPPVEYGYTF
TGTGCCACCAGTGATCCACCAGTGGAGTATGGCTACACCTTC
>-|TRBV10-3|TRBJ1-1|-
CATTQGVNTEAFF
TGTGCCACCACTCAAGGTGTCAACACTGAAGCTTTCTTT
>many|TRBV30|TRBJ2-5|TRBD1
CAWRGLGNRGRLETQYF
TGTGCCTGGAGGGGGTTGGGGAACAGGGGGCGGTTGGAGACCCAGTACTTC
>many|TRBV20-1|TRBJ2-3|-
CSARALAVDTQYF
TGCAGTGCTAGAGCGCTAGCTGTGGATACGCAGTATTTT
>few|TRBV3-1|TRBJ2-3|TRBD2
CASSPGTSGRSDTQYF
TGTGCCAGCAGCCCTGGGACTAGCGGGAGGTCCGATACGCAGTATTTT
>many|TRBV27|TRBJ1-6|-
CASSLGPLVNSPLHF
TGTGCCAGCAGCCTCGGACCTTTGGTCAATTCACCCCTCCACTTT
>few|TRBV24-1|TRBJ1-5|-
CATRGGGSNQPQHF
TGTGCCACCAGAGGGGGGGGCAGCAATCAGCCCCAGCATTTT
>many|TRBV11-2|TRBJ2-1|-
CASSLSGTAYNEQFF
TGTGCCAGCAGCTTGAGTGGGACGGCCTACAATGAGCAGTTCTTC
>many|TRBV4-1|TRBJ2-3|-
CASSQDTKGPGTDTQYF
TGCGCCAGCAGCCAAGATACGAAAGGGCCTGGGACAGATACGCAGTATTTT
>many|TRBV29-1|TRBJ2-1|-
CSVDGRSYNEQFF
TGCAGCGTAGACGGGCGCTCCTACAATGAGCAGTTCTTC
>few|TRBV27|TRBJ2-2|-
CASSFMIFTGELFF
TGTGCCAGCAGTTTTATGATATTCACCGGGGAGCTGTTTTTT
>many|TRBV12-3/TRBV12-4|TRBJ2-2|-
CASSFHPPGELFF
TGTGCCAGCAGTTTTCACCCTCCCGGGGAGCTGTTTTTT
>many|TRBV3-1|TRBJ2-1|-
CASSKSSGLEFF
TGTGCCAGCAGCAAAAGTTCAGGGTTGGAGTTCTTC
>many|TRBV10-3|TRBJ1-5|TRBD1
CAISESKGAWQPQHF
TGTGCCATCAGTGAGTCGAAGGGGGCATGGCAGCCCCAGCATTTT